This T cell receptor (beta chain) was identified during a study of CD8+ T cells in alopecia areata (dated by TCRdb to the late 2010s). Regarding the complete study: Treated patients were enrolled in an open-label pilot trial of oral tofacitinib at 5 to 10 mg twice daily for moderate-to-severe alopecia areata. Tofacitinib was administered for 6 to 18 months, and 6 months of follow-up off drug were then conducted to assess delayed response and recurrence. In treated patients, disease severity was measured using the SALT score, which gives the percentage of scalp surface area affected. The study used high-throughput TCRbeta sequencing to examine T cell clonal expansion in alopecia areata, in both the C3H/HeJ mouse model and human patients. Scalp tissue and sorted CD4+ and CD8+ peripheral blood T cells from patchy and totalis/universalis alopecia areata patients and from healthy controls were covered by human TCRbeta sequencing. Biopsies were taken from tofacitinib-treated patients at baseline and at 4 and 24 weeks of treatment, and a later scalp biopsy was taken in several of the tofacitinib-treated patients. Scalp clonality was compared among normal scalp (n=4), patchy alopecia areata scalp (n=8), and alopecia totalis/universalis scalp (n=8). RNA was obtained with the PAXgene miRNA kit for fixed scalp, the miRNeasy kit for PBMCs, and the RNeasy kit for mouse skin. TCRbeta CDR3 regions were amplified by immunoSEQ multiplex PCR using 35 Vbeta forward and 13 Jbeta reverse primers.

For CDR1 and CDR2, the germline V gene lists SNHLY and FYNNEI. The CDR3 numbers 18 residues from cysteine through phenylalanine. Solely the CDR3 DNA is kept, with 54 bases framed from the first base. V lost 0 bases and J lost 5 bases; the stretch between them is 22 bases long. The time point label, as the study defines it: 24 weeks on oral tofacitinib. The intended sense of this specimen's treatment or condition label: oral pan-JAK inhibitor, 5-10 mg twice daily. Peripheral blood and lesional scalp punch biopsies were obtained from patients with alopecia areata. PBMCs were separated by density centrifugation and stained for CD3, CD4 and CD8, after which CD4+ and CD8+ T cells were sorted on a FACSAria. Overall study results and their limits: Many expanded lesional clones were found to persist in scalp and blood during tofacitinib treatment, and relapse after treatment cessation may be partly explained by this persistence. Because the treated cohort was small and had just a single nonresponder, larger studies are needed to establish links between baseline CD8+ expansion and response. With tofacitinib, both scalp clonality and the number of expanded CD8+ clones among the top 100 scalp clones went down significantly. TCR sequences shared between patients were less clear than in mice, possibly partly because of HLA diversity in the patient population. Lesional scalp, especially in alopecia totalis/universalis, showed higher clonality and more expanded CD8+ clones than normal scalp, suggesting antigenic drive. Resident alphabeta T cells in normal human skin are also sequenced, complicating scalp TCR repertoire analysis, unlike mouse skin dominated by gammadelta T cells.

Library construction relied on the immunoSEQ multiplex PCR assay. RNA was extracted from all samples and reverse transcribed into cDNA as template for TCR sequencing. First-strand cDNA was synthesized using SuperScript III with a 2:1 mix of oligo-dT and random hexamers. A synthetic immune receptor repertoire was used to measure amplification bias, and any remaining bias was corrected computationally. As for the original processing: Raw reads were preprocessed to remove errors, and CDR3 was defined by IMGT conventions from the conserved cysteine to phenylalanine. Clonality was calculated as 1 minus Shannon entropy normalized by log2 of the number of productive unique TCRs. Whether each scalp clone was CD4 or CD8 was inferred by checking scalp TCRbeta sequences against the CD4 and CD8 repertoires from sorted blood. Held by TCRdb, this immuneACCESS table contains in-frame sequences only and omits some clones. Under half of the omission traces to an unresolved V gene where checked; the cause of the rest is unknown. V and J calls and clone size come straight from that table; D and trimming were deduced from the DNA. The sample includes 190,000 or so clones, with roughly three fifths observed a single time. Of the sample, 10% to 15% falls within the top ten clones.

Comment on this clone: Its target antigen remains unknown. No base quality values were provided; no much bigger clone lies one nucleotide off.

This sequence originates from a human donor with alopecia areata. The rearrangement joined TRBV2 to TRBJ1-2; matching of 5 bases hints at TRBD1 as the D gene. The material sequenced was CD8+ T cells sorted from blood, taken at week 24, from a patient treated with tofacitinib. In nucleotides, the sequence is TGTGCCAGCAGTGAAGCTGGGCGACAGACAGCCCCGCCTTATGGCTACACCTTC. Its coded protein is CASSEAGRQTAPPYGYTF.